Following are 3 T cell receptor beta chains from one sample sequenced in a study of blood T cell repertoires in COVID-19. Some clones are missing from TCRdb's copy, which holds only in-frame ones; the method was immunoSEQ multiplex PCR. The data hold some 170,000 clones, with around 85% observed a single time. Material: peripheral blood. The receptor source for this set is a woman aged 55-69 years with acute or convalescent COVID-19.

The rearrangement uses TRBV6-6 and TRBJ2-7; tentative D call: TRBD2 (5 bases). The V gene's germline CDR1 is MNHNY and CDR2 SVGAGI (reference sequence). Trimming left V 6 bases short and J 5 bases short, with 17 bases between. This CDR3 has 14 residues. CDR3 nucleotides: TGTGCCAGCAGGGAGGCAGCGATTCAGGACGAGCAGTACTTC. It encodes CASREAAIQDEQYF.

V and J are TRBV29-1 and TRBJ2-7; D is unresolved. Germline V gene lookup returns CDR1 SQVTM and CDR2 ANQGSEA. The V end was cut by 5 bases, the J end by 3 bases, with 14 bases between. The CDR3 extends over 13 amino acids. The CDR3 nucleotides read TGCAGCGTTACCCCCGCGCCGGGCTACGAGCAGTACTTC. Protein: CSVTPAPGYEQYF.

V gene TRBV15 combines with J gene TRBJ1-2, with D maybe TRBD1 (5 bases). V was cut by 3 bases and J by 6 bases, with 17 bases left in between. CDR1 and CDR2 (germline): LNHNV, YYDKDF (reference sequence). The CDR3 length is 15 residues. CDR3 in amino acids: CATSRAQVRWDGYTF. The CDR3 nucleotides are TGTGCCACCAGCAGGGCACAGGTGCGGTGGGATGGCTACACCTTC.